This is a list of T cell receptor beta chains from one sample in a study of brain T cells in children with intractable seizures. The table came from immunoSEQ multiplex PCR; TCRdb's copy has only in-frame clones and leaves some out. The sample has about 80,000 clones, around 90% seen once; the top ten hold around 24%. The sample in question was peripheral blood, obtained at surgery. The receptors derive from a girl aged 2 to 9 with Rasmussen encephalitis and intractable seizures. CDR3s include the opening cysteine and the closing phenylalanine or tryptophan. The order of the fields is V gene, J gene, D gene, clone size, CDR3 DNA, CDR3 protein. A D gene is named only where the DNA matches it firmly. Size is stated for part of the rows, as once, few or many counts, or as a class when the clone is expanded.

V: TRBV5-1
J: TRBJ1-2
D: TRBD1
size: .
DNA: TGCGCCAGCAGCTTGGGCGGAAGCGGACAGGGGTATGGCTACACCTTC
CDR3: CASSLGGSGQGYGYTF

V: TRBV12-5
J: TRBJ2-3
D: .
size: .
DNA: TGTGCTAGTGGTTTGGTACAATCCCCCCCCACAGATACGCAGTATTTT
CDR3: CASGLVQSPPTDTQYF

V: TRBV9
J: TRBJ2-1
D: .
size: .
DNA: TGTGCCAGCAGCGTAGGAGGGAGGCGGGCATGGTACAATGAGCAGTTCTTC
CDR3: CASSVGGRRAWYNEQFF

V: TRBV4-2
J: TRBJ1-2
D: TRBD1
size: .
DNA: TGTGCCAGCAGCCAAGACCTCGGACAGGACTATGGCTACACCTTC
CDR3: CASSQDLGQDYGYTF

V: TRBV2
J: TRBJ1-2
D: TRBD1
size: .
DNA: TGTGCCACCATAGACAGGGGCTATGGCTACACCTTC
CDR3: CATIDRGYGYTF

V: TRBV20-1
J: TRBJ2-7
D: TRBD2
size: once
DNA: TGCAGTGCTAGTTCGGGGGGGGCGTACGAGCAGTACTTC
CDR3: CSASSGGAYEQYF

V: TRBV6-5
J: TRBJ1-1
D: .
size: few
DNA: TGTGCCAGCAGGCAGGTAACTGAAGCTTTCTTT
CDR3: CASRQVTEAFF

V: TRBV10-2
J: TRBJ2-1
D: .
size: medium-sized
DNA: TGCGCCAGCAGTGACAGAGATGCCTACAATGAGCAGTTCTTC
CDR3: CASSDRDAYNEQFF

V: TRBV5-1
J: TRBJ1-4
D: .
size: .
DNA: TGCGCCAGCAGCTTCACAGCAACTAATGAAAAACTGTTTTTT
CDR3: CASSFTATNEKLFF

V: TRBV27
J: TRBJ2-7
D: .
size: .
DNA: TGTGCCAGCAGCCTCTGGGGGGGGACACCCCCCTACGAGCAGTACTTC
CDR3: CASSLWGGTPPYEQYF

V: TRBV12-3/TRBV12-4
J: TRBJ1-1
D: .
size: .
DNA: TGTGCCAGCAGTTTAGGGGAAATCTCCTACGCTTTCTTT
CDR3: CASSLGEISYAFF

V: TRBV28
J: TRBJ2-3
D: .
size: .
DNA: TGTGCCAGCAGTCCACAAGGGGAGGGCACAGATACGCAGTATTTT
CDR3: CASSPQGEGTDTQYF

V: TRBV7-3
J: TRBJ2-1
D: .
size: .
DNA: TGTGCCAGCAGCGCTACTAGTACCACCTACAATGAGCAGTTCTTC
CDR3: CASSATSTTYNEQFF

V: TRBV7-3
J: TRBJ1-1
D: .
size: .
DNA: TGTGCCAGCAGCTTACAGGAGAACACTGAAGCTTTCTTT
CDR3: CASSLQENTEAFF

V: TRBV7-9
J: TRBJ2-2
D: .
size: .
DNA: TGTGCCAGCAGCCGAGACAGGAGTACATTGGGGGAGCTGTTTTTT
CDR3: CASSRDRSTLGELFF

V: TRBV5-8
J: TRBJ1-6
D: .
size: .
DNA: TGTGCCAGCAGCGCTAGGGGGGGACGGAATAATTCACCCCTCCACTTT
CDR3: CASSARGGRNNSPLHF

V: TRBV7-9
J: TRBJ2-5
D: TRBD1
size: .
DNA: TGTGCCAGCAGCTCACGACAGGGACAAGAGACCCAGTACTTC
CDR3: CASSSRQGQETQYF

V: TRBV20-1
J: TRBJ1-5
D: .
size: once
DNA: TGCAGTGCTAGTGAGTCAGGCCCTAGCAATCAGCCCCAGCATTTT
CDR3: CSASESGPSNQPQHF

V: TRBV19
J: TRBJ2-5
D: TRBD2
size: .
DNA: TGTGCCAGTAGTATTGACTTACTAGCGGAAGAGACCCAGTACTTC
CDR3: CASSIDLLAEETQYF

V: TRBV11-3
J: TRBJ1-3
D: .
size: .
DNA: TGTGCCAGCAGCCCGGAAACAGGGTTCACTTCTGGAAACACCATATATTTT
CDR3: CASSPETGFTSGNTIYF

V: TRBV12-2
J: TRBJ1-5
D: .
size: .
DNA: TGTGCAAGTCGCCCCGAAACCTCAGGGTCCCCTCAGCCCCAGCATTTT
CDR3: CASRPETSGSPQPQHF

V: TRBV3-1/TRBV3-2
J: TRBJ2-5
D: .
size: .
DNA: TGTGCCAGCAGCCAAGGTGTTCGGGAGACCCAGTACTTC
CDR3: CASSQGVRETQYF

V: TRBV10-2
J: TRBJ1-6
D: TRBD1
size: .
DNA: TGCGCCAGCAGTTACACAGGGGACCTAAGCTCCTATAATTCACCCCTCCACTTT
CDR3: CASSYTGDLSSYNSPLHF

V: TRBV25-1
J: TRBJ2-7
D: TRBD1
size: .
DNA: TGTGCCAGTTCAACAGGGGGCTACGAGCAGTACTTC
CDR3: CASSTGGYEQYF

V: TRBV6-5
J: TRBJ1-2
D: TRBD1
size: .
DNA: TGTGCCAGCAGTACAGGGGTGTCTGGCTACACCTTC
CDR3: CASSTGVSGYTF

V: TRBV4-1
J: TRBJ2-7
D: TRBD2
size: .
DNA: TGCGCCAGCAGCCCGACCGGGACTAGCGCTTACGAGCAGTACTTC
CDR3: CASSPTGTSAYEQYF

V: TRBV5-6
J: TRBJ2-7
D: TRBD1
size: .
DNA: TGTGCCAGCACCGCAGGGGGCTATTACTACGAGCAGTACTTC
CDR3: CASTAGGYYYEQYF

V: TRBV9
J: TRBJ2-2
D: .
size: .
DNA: TGTGCCAGTTCCGAACACGCGAACACCGGGGAGCTGTTTTTT
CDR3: CASSEHANTGELFF

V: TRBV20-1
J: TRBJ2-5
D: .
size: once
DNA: TGCAGTGCTAGGAAAGGAGAGACCCAGTACTTC
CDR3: CSARKGETQYF

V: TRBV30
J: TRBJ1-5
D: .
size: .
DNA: TGTGCCTGGAGTGTACTTTCATCTCGGGCCCAGCATTTT
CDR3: CAWSVLSSRAQHF

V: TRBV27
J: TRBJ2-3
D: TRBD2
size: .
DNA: TGTGCCAGCAGGCGAGGGACTAGCGGACCAGATACGCAGTATTTT
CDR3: CASRRGTSGPDTQYF

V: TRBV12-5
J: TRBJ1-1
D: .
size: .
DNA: TGTGCTAGTGGTTTGGTAGTCCAGGGCCAGAACACTGAAGCTTTCTTT
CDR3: CASGLVVQGQNTEAFF

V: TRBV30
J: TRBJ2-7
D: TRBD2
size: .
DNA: TGTGCCTGCCCTAGCGGGAGGCGCACCTACGAGCAGTACTTC
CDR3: CACPSGRRTYEQYF

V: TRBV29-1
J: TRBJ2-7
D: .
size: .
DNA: TGCAGCGTTCGATACAGCTACGAGCAGTACTTC
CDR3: CSVRYSYEQYF

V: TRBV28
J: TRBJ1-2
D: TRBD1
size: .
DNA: TGTGCCAGCAGTCAACCGGGACAGGGGAGGTATGGCTACACCTTC
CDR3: CASSQPGQGRYGYTF

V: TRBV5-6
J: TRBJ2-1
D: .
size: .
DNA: TGTGCCAGCAGTTATCTGGGGGAGCAGTTCTTC
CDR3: CASSYLGEQFF

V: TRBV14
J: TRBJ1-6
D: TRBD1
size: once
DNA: TGTGCCAGCAGCCTGACAGGGTTTAATTCACCCCTCCACTTT
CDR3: CASSLTGFNSPLHF

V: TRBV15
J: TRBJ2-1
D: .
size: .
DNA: TGTGCCACCAGCAGAGAGCGAGATAACAATGAGCAGTTCTTC
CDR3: CATSRERDNNEQFF

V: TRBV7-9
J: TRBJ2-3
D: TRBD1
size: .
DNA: TGTGCCAGCAGCTGGAGGACAGGGCCGACAGATACGCAGTATTTT
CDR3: CASSWRTGPTDTQYF

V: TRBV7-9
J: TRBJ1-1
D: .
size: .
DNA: TGTGCCAGCAGCTATAGTCCCTGGGGCACTGAAGCTTTCTTT
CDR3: CASSYSPWGTEAFF

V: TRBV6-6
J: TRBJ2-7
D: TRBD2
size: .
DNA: TGTGCCAGCACCCAACTAGCGGGGGGCTCCTACGAGCAGTACTTC
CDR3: CASTQLAGGSYEQYF

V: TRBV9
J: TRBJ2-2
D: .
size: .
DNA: TGTGCCAGCAGCGCAAGAGGTGCGGGGGAGCTGTTTTTT
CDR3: CASSARGAGELFF

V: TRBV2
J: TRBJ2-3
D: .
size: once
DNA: TGTGCCAGCAGTGGAAGAGATACGCAGTATTTT
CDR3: CASSGRDTQYF